This T cell receptor beta chain was recorded in a study of blood T cell repertoires in COVID-19. This CDR3 is 14 amino acids long. Looked up from germline, CDR1 is SGHRS and CDR2 is YFSETQ. Trimming took 7 bases from V and 7 from J; bases not matched to a gene: 8. TCRdb's copy holds only in-frame clones and misses some; the assay was immunoSEQ multiplex PCR. The table has some 170,000 clones, 82% seen once. This clone occurred a few times. The rearrangement links TRBV5-1 to TRBJ1-5; 10 bases align to TRBD1. The TCR comes from a woman in her 70s with acute or convalescent COVID-19. Sample: peripheral blood. This CDR3 is CASLGTGEEQPQHF. CDR3 sequence (DNA): TGCGCCAGCTTAGGGACAGGGGAAGAACAGCCCCAGCATTTT.